The 26 T cell receptor beta chains in this list originate from one sample, sequenced in a study of T cells after yellow fever vaccination. TCRdb itself ran the 5' RACE reads through MiXCR, one entry per CDR3 protein. The sample holds more than 450,000 distinct CDR3 sequences, about a fifth seen once. The specimen was PBMCs, collected roughly 20 days after the first yellow fever vaccination. The receptors were sampled from a man between 18 and 35 years old who received the YFV17D yellow fever vaccine.

The chain has TRBV5-6 and TRBJ1-2; D remains unclear. This CDR3 region has 15 residues. Trimming pared 1 base from V and 4 bases from J, leaving 14 bases between. The V gene's germline CDR1 is SGHDT and CDR2 YYEEEE. This chain's CDR3 is CASSLSGRLVYGYTF. The DNA of the CDR3 is TGTGCCAGCAGCTTGAGCGGCAGGTTGGTCTATGGCTACACCTTC.

This rearrangement joins TRBV7-9 to TRBJ2-5; a weak D match, TRBD2 (6 bases). The CDR3 covers 14 residues. Trimming removed 3 bases at V and 3 bases at J, with 11 bases between. The germline CDR1 and CDR2 sequences are SEHNR and FQNEAQ (reference sequence). The CDR3 nucleotides read TGTGCCAGCAGCTTGGCGGGGATAGAAGAGACCCAGTACTTC. Its translation is CASSLAGIEETQYF.

This clonotype was recorded a few times. The chain is built from TRBV7-6 and TRBJ1-3; D not resolved. CDR3 size: 17 residues. V shed 1 base and J shed 0 bases, with 13 bases lying between them. CDR1 and CDR2 (germline): SGHVS, FNYEAQ. The CDR3 DNA reads TGTGCCAGCAGCTTAGTCGGAGGATTGAGCTCTGGAAACACCATATATTTT. Translation: CASSLVGGLSSGNTIYF.

The chain carries TRBV9 and TRBJ1-2; no clear D gene. The V gene's germline CDR1 is SGDLS and CDR2 YYNGEE. The CDR3 loop spans 12 amino acids. V lost 4 bases and J lost 5, with 9 bases in between. CDR3 DNA sequence: TGTGCCAGCAGCCGGGGAGAATATGGCTACACCTTC. Residues: CASSRGEYGYTF.

The chain employs TRBV6-2 or TRBV6-3 and TRBJ1-6, with TRBD1 as a possible D gene (5 bases). V shed 2 bases and J shed 12 bases, with 5 bases lying between them. The CDR3 has 11 amino acids. Looked up from germline, CDR1 is MNHEY and CDR2 is SVGEGT. The CDR3 loop is CASSYQGPLHF. The CDR3 nucleotides read TGTGCCAGCAGTTACCAGGGACCCCTCCACTTT.

J is TRBJ2-1 and V is TRBV5-4, with 9 bases matching TRBD2. The CDR3 loop spans 14 amino acids. Germline V gives CDR1 SGHNT, CDR2 YYREEE (reference sequence). With V trimmed by 2 bases and J by 5 bases, 2 bases remained unmatched. The chain's CDR3 is CASSFSSGDNEQFF. The CDR3 coding sequence is TGTGCCAGCAGCTTCTCTAGCGGGGACAATGAGCAGTTCTTC.

This chain uses TRBV12-3 or TRBV12-4 with TRBJ2-3; 7 bases are a match to TRBD2. After removal of 5 bases from V and 5 bases from J, the junction contained 4 bases not matched to a gene. This CDR3 is built from 13 residues. CDR3 DNA: TGTGCCAGCAGTCGTCGGGAGGAAGATACGCAGTATTTT. Translating gives CASSRREEDTQYF.

In its sample, this clonotype was seen a few times. In DNA, the CDR3 is TGTGCCACTATGACAGGGGCCAACACTGAAGCTTTCTTT. Translating gives CATMTGANTEAFF. The genes are TRBV7-6 and TRBJ1-1; 8 bases are shared with TRBD1. Germline CDR1 SGHVS, CDR2 FNYEAQ. The CDR3 length is 13 residues. The trim removed 10 bases at V and 2 bases at J, leaving 6 bases unmatched.

The rearrangement links TRBV12-3 or TRBV12-4 to TRBJ1-5; 8 bases match TRBD1. V shed 4 bases, J shed 6 bases, and the junction held 8 bases outside the gene matches. This CDR3 comprises 15 residues. This chain's CDR3 is CASSYGQGLIQPQHF. The CDR3 bases are TGTGCCAGCAGTTACGGACAGGGTTTGATTCAGCCCCAGCATTTT.

The chain has TRBV12-3 or TRBV12-4 and TRBJ2-5; no clear D gene. Deletions cut 6 bases from V and 2 bases from J, with 10 bases between. CDR3 length equals 13 residues. The CDR3 DNA reads as TGTGCCAGCAGCCTTCGCCCTCAAGAGACCCAGTACTTC. This encodes CASSLRPQETQYF.

This chain links TRBV28 with TRBJ2-3, with a tentative D call TRBD2 (5 bases). V dropped 8 bases and J dropped 6 bases, with 18 bases sitting between them. Germline V lookup: CDR1 MDHEN, CDR2 SYDVKM. This CDR3 is 14 amino acids long. This chain's CDR3 is CASLSSLLWDTQYF. The CDR3 nucleotides read TGTGCCAGCCTTTCTAGCTTACTCTGGGATACGCAGTATTTT.

The CDR3 region has the DNA TGTGCCAGCAGCCAAGTTATTGAGCGGGGGGCCCTCTACAATGAGCAGTTCTTC. It codes for CASSQVIERGALYNEQFF. The chain employs TRBV4-2 and TRBJ2-1, with TRBD2 matching 9 bases. The CDR3 is 18 residues long. The germline V gene encodes CDR1 LGHNA and CDR2 YNFKEQ. Germline trimming cut 1 base from V and 3 bases from J; bases unmatched to any gene: 10.

The chain links TRBV29-1 to TRBJ2-2; weak D call: TRBD1 (5 bases). Trimming took off 0 bases at V and 5 bases at J, with 13 bases between the two ends. Germline assignment: CDR1 SQVTM and CDR2 ANQGSEA. The CDR3 has 15 residues. Here the CDR3 reads CSVEDRGDRTGELFF. CDR3 nucleotide sequence: TGCAGCGTTGAAGATAGGGGTGATAGGACCGGGGAGCTGTTTTTT.

The CDR3 loop reads CASMGQRPYEQYV. As DNA, the CDR3 is TGTGCCAGCATGGGGCAGAGACCCTACGAGCAGTACGTC. The rearrangement uses TRBV6-6 and TRBJ2-7; perhaps TRBD1 as D (5 bases). Germline-derived CDR1 and CDR2 are MNHNY and SVGAGI (reference sequence). Trimming left V 7 bases short and J 2 bases short, with 12 bases between. The CDR3 contains 13 residues.

This clonotype was recorded a few times. A read error is likely, as this CDR3 ends without the conserved phenylalanine or tryptophan. Because the CDR3's place on the DNA is in doubt, the DNA is left out and the CDR3 is given as listed by TCRdb. The chain carries TRBV12-3 or TRBV12-4 and TRBJ2-7; the DNA was not compared with TRBD1, the D call given in the table. The CDR3 numbers 13 amino acids, ends counted. The CDR3 reads CASSSTCPGINRI.

The rearrangement links TRBV4-3 to TRBJ2-5; D is unresolved. This CDR3 is 14 amino acids long. V lost 0 bases and J 0 bases, leaving 5 bases between the germline ends. Per germline, CDR1 LGHNA and CDR2 YSLEER. The CDR3: CASSQDHYQETQYF. In DNA, the CDR3 is TGCGCCAGCAGCCAAGATCACTACCAAGAGACCCAGTACTTC.

This clonotype occurred a few times. The rearrangement joins TRBV7-3 to TRBJ2-5, with 11 bases identical to TRBD2. The CDR3 totals 16 residues. Germline CDR1 SGHTA, CDR2 FQGTGA. V gave up 5 bases and J gave up 4 bases; unmatched junction bases: 9. CDR3 loop: CASSPNLAGGLETQYF. Written as DNA, the CDR3 is TGTGCCAGCAGCCCTAATCTAGCGGGGGGTTTAGAGACCCAGTACTTC.

The CDR3 DNA reads TGTGCCAGCAGTGGGTCGAACAGGGGTAGTAATTCACCCCTCCACTTT. Its translation is CASSGSNRGSNSPLHF. V and J are TRBV6-1 and TRBJ1-6; 7 nucleotides match TRBD1. Germline V gene sequence: CDR1 MNHNS, CDR2 SASEGT. Trimming cost V 4 bases and J 6 bases; bases outside gene matches: 9. The CDR3 covers 16 residues.

This clonotype was observed a handful of times. The chain joins TRBV12-3 or TRBV12-4 to TRBJ2-1; either TRBD1 or TRBD2 may fit D (6 bases each). CDR3 length: 15 residues. With 2 bases removed from V and 4 bases from J, the gap between germline ends came to 12 bases. The CDR3 DNA is TGTGCCAGCAGTTTACCAGGGGCGGGGTACAATGAGCAGTTCTTC. Its translation: CASSLPGAGYNEQFF.

This clonotype has just a few counts. The chain links TRBV24-1 to TRBJ1-5, with D perhaps matching TRBD1 (6 bases). The CDR3 loop spans 13 amino acids. The V and J ends lost 5 bases and 6 bases respectively, with 10 bases between them. CDR1 and CDR2 (germline): KGHDR, SFDVKD. The CDR3 DNA is TGTGCCACCAGTGCCCCAGGGGCTCAGCCCCAGCATTTT. As protein: CATSAPGAQPQHF.

This sequence joins TRBV7-2 and TRBJ1-2; tentatively, D is TRBD1 (6 bases). Germline CDR1 is SGHTA and CDR2 is FQGNSA. This CDR3 spans 15 amino acids. Trimming stripped 5 bases from V and 6 bases from J, with 19 bases between. The CDR3 is CASSLHWDTEHGYTF. The CDR3 bases are TGTGCCAGCAGCCTCCATTGGGACACCGAACATGGCTACACCTTC.

This clonotype was recorded a few times. The V gene is TRBV7-3, the J gene TRBJ2-1, with TRBD2 identical over 12 bases. CDR3 length: 16 residues. Germline CDR1 reads SGHTA; CDR2 reads FQGTGA. Trimming cost V 0 bases and J 4 bases; bases outside gene matches: 1. CDR3 bases: TGTGCCAGCAGCTTAACAGGACTAGCGGGGTACAATGAGCAGTTCTTC. Translation gives CASSLTGLAGYNEQFF. Full variable domain (rest looked up from reference TRBV7-3 and TRBJ2-1): GAGVSQTPSNKVTEKGKYVELRCDPISGHTALYWYRQSLGQGPEFLIYFQGTGAADDSGLPNDRFFAVRPEGSVSTLKIQRTERGDSAVYLCASSLTGLAGYNEQFFGPGTRLTVL.

This clonotype was counted at least ten times. In nucleotides, the CDR3 is TGTGCCAGCAGCCAAGGGTTGGCTGATACGCAGTATTTT. Translation gives CASSQGLADTQYF. The V gene is TRBV3-1, the J gene TRBJ2-3; D unclear. V lost 1 base, J lost 6 bases, and 8 bases lay in between. The germline CDR1 and CDR2 sequences are LGHDT and YNNKEL (reference sequence). The CDR3 contains 13 residues.

This clonotype was counted only a few times. The chain links TRBV7-2 to TRBJ2-5; D unresolved. CDR3 length: 14 amino acids. CDR1 SGHTA and CDR2 FQGNSA come from the germline V gene. Deletions cut 6 bases from V and 5 bases from J, with 16 bases between. In nucleotides, the CDR3 is TGTGCCAGCAGATACGAATCGAGGTGGGAGACCCAGTACTTC. Its protein is CASRYESRWETQYF.

This clonotype has a handful of counts. The rearrangement uses TRBV4-3 and TRBJ1-2; possibly TRBD1 for D (5 bases). The CDR3 has 17 residues. The V gene lost 0 bases and the J gene lost 8 bases, with 22 bases spanning the gap. CDR1 is LGHNA, CDR2 YSLEER, per germline. DNA of the CDR3: TGCGCCAGCAGCCAAGAGGGGGTCGGGAGCCGGATTCGGGGCTACACCTTC. This gives the protein CASSQEGVGSRIRGYTF.

In its sample, this clonotype was seen many times. J is TRBJ2-7 and V is TRBV28; D may be TRBD2 (5 bases). V lost 8 bases to trimming and J lost 6 bases, with 17 bases between them. CDR3 length: 13 residues. Germline loops: CDR1 MDHEN, CDR2 SYDVKM. The CDR3 is CASRSSPGSEQYF. The CDR3, as DNA: TGTGCCAGCCGGAGTTCGCCTGGGAGCGAGCAGTACTTC. Together with reference TRBV28 and TRBJ2-7, the CDR3 gives the full variable domain: DVKVTQSSRYLVKRTGEKVFLECVQDMDHENMFWYRQDPGLGLRLIYFSYDVKMKEKGDIPEGYSVSREKKERFSLILESASTNQTSMYLCASRSSPGSEQYFGPGTRLTVT.